What follows are 22 T cell receptor beta chains derived from one specimen sequenced in a study of blood T cell repertoires in COVID-19. Generated by immunoSEQ multiplex PCR, the TCRdb table keeps only in-frame clones and is missing some. The data show about 49,000 clones, around four fifths seen once. Sequencing was carried out using peripheral blood. The receptor source for this set is a woman aged 60 to 75 with acute or convalescent COVID-19.

The gene calls are TRBV3-1 (or the pseudogene TRBV3-2) and TRBJ1-6; 11 bases agree with TRBD1. There are 16 residues in the CDR3. Losses at the gene ends were 2 bases for V and 9 bases for J; bases not matched to a gene: 6. The germline V gene has CDR1 LGHDT and CDR2 YNNKEL (reference sequence). CDR3 DNA sequence: TGTGCCAGCAGCCAACCGAGGACAGGGGGCTTTTCACCCCTCCACTTT. It is translated as CASSQPRTGGFSPLHF.

The chain carries TRBV6-5 and TRBJ2-3; TRBD2 matches at 10 bases. V shed 8 bases and J 7 bases; nucleotides not matched to a gene: 9. Germline V CDR1 and CDR2: MNHEY, SVGAGI. The CDR3 is 14 amino acids. The CDR3 loop is CASGSGGARNTQYF. CDR3 sequence (DNA): TGTGCCAGCGGGAGCGGGGGGGCTCGAAATACGCAGTATTTT.

In its sample, this clone was seen a few times. The chain links TRBV4-1 to TRBJ2-2; 8 nucleotides agree with TRBD1. V shed 1 base, J shed 1 base, and the junction held 5 bases outside the gene matches. Germline assignment: CDR1 MGHRA and CDR2 YSYEKL. The CDR3 sequence is 17 residues long. This chain's CDR3 is CASSQGAGTGNTGELFF. The CDR3, as DNA: TGCGCCAGCAGCCAAGGGGCCGGGACAGGGAACACCGGGGAGCTGTTTTTT.

CDR3 amino acids: CASSYRQGVYEQYF. The DNA for the CDR3 is TGTGCCAGCAGTTACAGGCAGGGCGTCTACGAGCAGTACTTC. The chain employs TRBV6-5 and TRBJ2-7; D possibly corresponds to TRBD1 (5 bases). CDR3 length equals 14 residues. The germline V gene encodes CDR1 MNHEY and CDR2 SVGAGI. Trimming took 2 bases from V and 3 from J, leaving 11 bases between them.

This chain links TRBV11-2 with TRBJ2-7; TRBD1 agrees at 8 bases. The V and J ends lost 5 bases and 6 bases, in that order; junction bases with no gene match: 6. The V gene's germline CDR1 is SGHAT and CDR2 FQNNGV. This CDR3 region has 13 residues. The DNA of the CDR3 is TGTGCCAGCAGCACGGGACAGGACAGCGAGCAGTACTTC. Amino acids: CASSTGQDSEQYF.

The CDR3 protein is CASSFGLDPDTQYF. DNA of the CDR3: TGTGCCAGCAGCTTCGGACTAGACCCAGATACGCAGTATTTT. This chain connects TRBV7-2 to TRBJ2-3; 7 nucleotides align to TRBD2. Looked up from germline, CDR1 is SGHTA and CDR2 is FQGNSA. Trimming took 3 bases from V and 4 from J; bases not matched to a gene: 4. CDR3 length: 14 residues.

The J gene is TRBJ2-1, the V gene TRBV28; no reliable D call. Per the germline V gene, CDR1 is MDHEN and CDR2 is SYDVKM. The CDR3 spans 13 residues. V lost 5 bases to trimming and J lost 7 bases, with 12 bases between them. The DNA of the CDR3 is TGTGCCAGCAGTCCCCCCCGCCTAAATGAGCAGTTCTTC. This translates into CASSPPRLNEQFF.

This chain joins TRBV28 and TRBJ2-3; the match to TRBD2 covers 10 bases. J was trimmed by 2 bases and V by 3 bases; bases with no gene match: 14. The CDR3 sequence is 19 residues long. Germline CDR1 reads MDHEN; CDR2 reads SYDVKM. As DNA, the CDR3 is TGTGCCAGCAGTTTTCCCCTCGACGAAAGCGGGGGGGCCACAGATACGCAGTATTTT. It is translated as CASSFPLDESGGATDTQYF.

This chain joins TRBV25-1 and TRBJ1-6; D not certain. Between the trimmed V and J ends, which lost 9 bases and 7 bases, there was a span of 16 bases. The germline CDR1 and CDR2 sequences are MGHDK and SYGVNS. The length of the CDR3 is 14 residues. This CDR3 is CASSRLGGNSPLHF. CDR3 DNA sequence: TGTGCCAGTTCCCGGCTAGGAGGGAATTCACCCCTCCACTTT.

This clone has only a few counts. The V and J genes are TRBV18 and TRBJ1-3; D possibly corresponds to TRBD1 (6 bases). Germline lookup yields CDR1 KGHSH and CDR2 LQKENI. The germline V and J ends were trimmed by 0 bases and 3 bases, with 12 bases remaining between them. CDR3 length: 16 amino acids. The CDR3 region is CASSPPSRGSGNTIYF. In DNA form, the CDR3 reads TGTGCCAGCTCACCACCGAGCAGGGGAAGTGGAAACACCATATATTTT.

This sequence joins TRBV19 and TRBJ1-2, with 7 bases matching TRBD1. This CDR3 spans 13 amino acids. Germline lookup yields CDR1 LNHDA and CDR2 SQIVND (reference sequence). Trimming took 8 bases from V and 8 from J; bases not matched to a gene: 11. CDR3 coding DNA: TGTGCCAGTTCAGACAGGGCTTCTTTCGGCTACACCTTC. Amino acid sequence: CASSDRASFGYTF.

This clone was observed a few times. V gene TRBV10-3 combines with J gene TRBJ2-7; 13 bases are a match to TRBD2. J lost 7 bases, V lost 4 bases, and 4 bases had no gene match. This CDR3 comprises 14 residues. Germline-derived CDR1 and CDR2 are ENHRY and SYGVKD. CDR3 coding DNA: TGTGCCATCAGTGGACTAGCGGGAGGTGGAGAGCAGTACTTC. Encoded protein: CAISGLAGGGEQYF.

The gene calls are TRBV5-1 and TRBJ2-7, with 9 bases aligning to TRBD1. V shed 3 bases, J shed 2 bases, and the junction held 3 bases outside the gene matches. The CDR3 has 14 residues. Germline CDR1 reads SGHRS; CDR2 reads YFSETQ. The CDR3 bases are TGCGCCAGCAGCTGGGGGACAGGGCCCTACGAGCAGTACTTC. This encodes CASSWGTGPYEQYF.

This chain uses TRBV7-2 with TRBJ2-5, with TRBD1 matching 7 bases. V lost 6 bases, J lost 6 bases, and 13 bases stayed unmatched. The CDR3 runs to 15 residues. Germline V CDR1 and CDR2: SGHTA, FQGNSA. The CDR3 sequence is CASSPYPARGQTQYF. CDR3 DNA: TGTGCCAGCAGTCCCTATCCGGCGAGGGGGCAGACCCAGTACTTC.

This chain links TRBV19 with TRBJ2-2; possible D gene TRBD1, 5 bases. V gave up 5 bases and J gave up 5 bases, with 15 bases separating them. Germline CDR1 reads LNHDA; CDR2 reads SQIVND (reference sequence). The CDR3 sequence is 15 residues long. In DNA form, the CDR3 reads TGTGCCAGTAGTGCCTCAGGGTATCGAACCGGGGAGCTGTTTTTT. This sequence encodes CASSASGYRTGELFF. The variable domain in full, completed from reference TRBV19 and TRBJ2-2, reads DGGITQSPKYLFRKEGQNVTLSCEQNLNHDAMYWYRQDPGQGLRLIYYSQIVNDFQKGDIAEGYSVSREKKESFPLTVTSAQKNPTAFYLCASSASGYRTGELFFGEGSRLTVL.

The rearrangement joins TRBV5-1 to TRBJ2-7; 8 nucleotides align to TRBD2. V lost 0 bases and J lost 1; bases outside the gene matches: 6. Looked up from germline, CDR1 is SGHRS and CDR2 is YFSETQ. The CDR3 runs 16 residues. Written as DNA, the CDR3 is TGCGCCAGCAGCTTGGACGGGACTAGTACATCCTACGAGCAGTACTTC. Protein product: CASSLDGTSTSYEQYF.

The chain combines TRBV7-3 with TRBJ2-5; TRBD1 matches at 8 bases. With 0 bases clipped from V and 2 bases from J, the junction kept 5 bases outside the gene matches. This CDR3 is built from 16 residues. Germline lookup yields CDR1 SGHTA and CDR2 FQGTGA. The CDR3 loop reads CASSLTGQGLQETQYF. CDR3 DNA sequence: TGTGCCAGCAGCTTAACAGGACAGGGTCTACAAGAGACCCAGTACTTC.

This clone has a handful of counts. The chain is built from TRBV20-1 and TRBJ1-4; no firm D call. V dropped 3 bases and J dropped 0 bases, with 8 bases sitting between them. This CDR3 spans 14 amino acids. The germline V gene has CDR1 DFQATT and CDR2 SNEGSKA (reference sequence). CDR3 protein: CSASFGATNEKLFF. The CDR3, as DNA: TGCAGTGCTAGTTTCGGTGCAACTAATGAAAAACTGTTTTTT.

V and J are TRBV20-1 and TRBJ2-3; D might be TRBD2 (7 bases). V was shortened by 3 bases and J by 6 bases, with 22 bases between the two germline ends. Per the germline V gene, CDR1 is DFQATT and CDR2 is SNEGSKA (reference sequence). There are 16 residues in the CDR3. Here the CDR3 reads CSASRFLGGGPDTQYF. Written as DNA, the CDR3 is TGCAGTGCTAGTAGATTCCTTGGGGGGGGCCCCGATACGCAGTATTTT.

This clone was counted once. The chain carries TRBV11-2 and TRBJ2-5; 8 bases align to TRBD2. V shed 1 base, J shed 3 bases, and the junction held 7 bases outside the gene matches. The CDR3 is 16 residues long. Per germline, CDR1 SGHAT and CDR2 FQNNGV. CDR3 coding DNA: TGTGCCAGCAGCTTAGCGAGCGGGAGTAGTAAAGAGACCCAGTACTTC. Its protein product is CASSLASGSSKETQYF.

The V gene is TRBV7-9, the J gene TRBJ2-1; possibly TRBD2 for D (5 bases). The germline V gene encodes CDR1 SEHNR and CDR2 FQNEAQ (reference sequence). CDR3 length: 16 residues. Trimming removed 2 bases at V and 6 bases at J, with 17 bases between. CDR3 sequence (DNA): TGTGCCAGCAGCTTATTTCCGGGTACCGGGGTCAATGAGCAGTTCTTC. It specifies CASSLFPGTGVNEQFF.

This chain joins TRBV6-5 and TRBJ2-5; 11 nucleotides align to TRBD1. The CDR3 spans 13 residues. With V trimmed by 6 bases and J by 4 bases, 1 base remained unmatched. Germline V gives CDR1 MNHEY, CDR2 SVGAGI. In DNA form, the CDR3 reads TGTGCCAGCAGGGACAGGGGGCCAGAGACCCAGTACTTC. Translation gives CASRDRGPETQYF.